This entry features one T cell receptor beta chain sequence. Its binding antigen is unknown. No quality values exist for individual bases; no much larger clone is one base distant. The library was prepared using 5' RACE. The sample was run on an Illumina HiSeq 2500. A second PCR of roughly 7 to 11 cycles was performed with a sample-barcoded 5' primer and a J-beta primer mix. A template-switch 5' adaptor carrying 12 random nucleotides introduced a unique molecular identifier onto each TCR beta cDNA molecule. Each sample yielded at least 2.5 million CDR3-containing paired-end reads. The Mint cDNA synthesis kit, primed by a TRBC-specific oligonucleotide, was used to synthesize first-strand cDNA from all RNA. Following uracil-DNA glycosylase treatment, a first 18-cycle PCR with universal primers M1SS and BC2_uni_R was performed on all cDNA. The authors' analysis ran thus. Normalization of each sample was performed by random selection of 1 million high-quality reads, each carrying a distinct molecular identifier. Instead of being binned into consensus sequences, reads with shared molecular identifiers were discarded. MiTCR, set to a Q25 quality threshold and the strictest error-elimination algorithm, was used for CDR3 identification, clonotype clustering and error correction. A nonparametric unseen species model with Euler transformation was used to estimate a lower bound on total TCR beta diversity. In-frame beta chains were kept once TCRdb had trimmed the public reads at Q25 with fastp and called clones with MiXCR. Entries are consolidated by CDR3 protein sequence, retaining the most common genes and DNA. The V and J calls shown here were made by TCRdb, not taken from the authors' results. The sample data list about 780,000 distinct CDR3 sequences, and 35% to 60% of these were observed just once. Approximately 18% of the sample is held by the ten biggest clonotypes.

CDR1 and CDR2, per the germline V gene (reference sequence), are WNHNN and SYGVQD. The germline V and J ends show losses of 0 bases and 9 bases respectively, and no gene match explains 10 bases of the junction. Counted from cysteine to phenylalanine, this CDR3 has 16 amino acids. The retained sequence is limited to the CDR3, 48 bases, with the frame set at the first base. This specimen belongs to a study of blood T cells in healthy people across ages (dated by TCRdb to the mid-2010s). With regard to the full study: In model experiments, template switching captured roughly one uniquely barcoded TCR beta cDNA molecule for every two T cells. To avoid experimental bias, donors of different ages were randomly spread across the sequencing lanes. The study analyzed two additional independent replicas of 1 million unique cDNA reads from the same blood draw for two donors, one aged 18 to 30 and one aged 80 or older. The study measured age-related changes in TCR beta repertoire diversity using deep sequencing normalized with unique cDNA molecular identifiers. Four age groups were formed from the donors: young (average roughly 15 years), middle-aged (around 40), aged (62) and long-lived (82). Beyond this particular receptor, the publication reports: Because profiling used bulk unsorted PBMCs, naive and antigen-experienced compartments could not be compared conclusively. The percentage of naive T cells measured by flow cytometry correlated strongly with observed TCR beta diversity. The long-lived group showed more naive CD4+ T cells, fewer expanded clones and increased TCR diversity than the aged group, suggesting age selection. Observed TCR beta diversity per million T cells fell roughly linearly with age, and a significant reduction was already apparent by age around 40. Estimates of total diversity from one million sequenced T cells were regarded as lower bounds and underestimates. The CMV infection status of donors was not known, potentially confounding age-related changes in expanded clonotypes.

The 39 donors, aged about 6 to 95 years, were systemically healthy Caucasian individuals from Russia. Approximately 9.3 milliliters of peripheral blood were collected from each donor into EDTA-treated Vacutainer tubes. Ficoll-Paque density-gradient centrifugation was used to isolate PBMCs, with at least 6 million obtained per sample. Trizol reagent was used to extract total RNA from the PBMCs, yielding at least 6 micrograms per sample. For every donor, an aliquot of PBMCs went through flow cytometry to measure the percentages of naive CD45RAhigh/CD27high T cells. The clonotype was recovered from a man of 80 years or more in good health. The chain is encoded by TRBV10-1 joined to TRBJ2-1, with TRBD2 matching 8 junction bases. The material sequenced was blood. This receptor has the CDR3 CASSESRRAGVSEQFF. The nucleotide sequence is TGCGCCAGCAGTGAGTCGAGACGAGCGGGAGTTTCTGAGCAGTTCTTC.